The rows below give T cell receptor beta chains drawn from one sample of a study of cytomegalovirus exposure and HLA in healthy donors. Produced via immunoSEQ multiplex PCR; TCRdb's table is partial and in-frame only. This sample has about 160,000 clones, with 50% to 75% found just once. Specimen: PBMCs. The receptors originated from a woman aged 60-75 years in good health and CMV-seropositive. The CDR3 runs from the conserved cysteine through the conserved F or W. The D gene is left open where the match is weak. Size is stated for part of the rows, as once, few or many counts, or as a class when the clone is expanded.

TRBV7-3	TRBJ2-5	-	TRBD1	TGTGCCAGCAGCCCAACCGGGGCAGGGGGCTCACAAGAGACCCAGTACTTC	CASSPTGAGGSQETQYF
TRBV4-2	TRBJ1-2	few	-	TGTGCCAGCAGCCAGGCTGAGGGAGAAAACTATGGCTACACCTTC	CASSQAEGENYGYTF
TRBV29-1	TRBJ1-3	many	-	TGCAGCGTTGAAGGTGGCGGTGGAAACACCATATATTTT	CSVEGGGGNTIYF
TRBV27	TRBJ1-1	-	-	TGTGCCAGCAGATCCAGGGGTCTGGGCACTGAAGCTTTCTTT	CASRSRGLGTEAFF
TRBV7-9	TRBJ1-2	few	TRBD1	TGTGCCAGCAGCACCGGGACAGGGGGTAACTATGGCTACACCTTC	CASSTGTGGNYGYTF
TRBV4-1	TRBJ1-6	-	TRBD1	TGCGCCAGCAGCCAGCGCCACCCCGGACAGGTGGATTCACCCCTCCACTTT	CASSQRHPGQVDSPLHF
TRBV11-2	TRBJ2-5	-	TRBD2	TGTGCCAGCAGCCCCGGAGGACTAGCGGGTCAAGAGACCCAGTACTTC	CASSPGGLAGQETQYF
TRBV28	TRBJ2-5	-	-	TGTGCCAGCAGTGACGGATACGGGACTTCGCAAGAGACCCAGTACTTC	CASSDGYGTSQETQYF
TRBV18	TRBJ1-5	-	-	TGTGCCAGCTCATCTAACCAAGGGGAGCCCCAGCATTTT	CASSSNQGEPQHF
TRBV9	TRBJ2-5	-	-	TGTGCCGGCAGTGAGAACAGTCAGACCCAGTACTTC	CAGSENSQTQYF
TRBV7-9	TRBJ2-1	-	-	TGTGCCAGCAGCGTAGGGGGGCGACGGGCCTCCTACAATGAGCAGTTCTTC	CASSVGGRRASYNEQFF
TRBV9	TRBJ1-2	-	TRBD1	TGTGCCAGCAGCTCGGGACAGGTTTATTATGGCTACACCTTC	CASSSGQVYYGYTF
TRBV28	TRBJ2-2	-	TRBD2	TGTGCCAGCAGGGGGGGGACTGAAACCGGGGAGCTGTTTTTT	CASRGGTETGELFF
TRBV28	TRBJ2-1	-	-	TGTGCCAGCAGGGGCCCGAGATCCAATGAGCAGTTCTTC	CASRGPRSNEQFF
TRBV9	TRBJ2-5	-	TRBD2	TGTGCCAGCAGCGCAGGACTAGCGGGAGTGGGTACCCAGTACTTC	CASSAGLAGVGTQYF
TRBV5-1	TRBJ2-1	few	-	TGCGCCAGCAGCTTGTGGGGGACTCCTAATTTTAACTCCTACAATGAGCAGTTCTTC	CASSLWGTPNFNSYNEQFF
TRBV7-2	TRBJ2-7	-	-	TGTGCCAGCAGCTCCTTTAGCCAGGACTTAAAAAGCTCCTACGAGCAGTACTTC	CASSSFSQDLKSSYEQYF
TRBV2	TRBJ1-2	few	-	TGTGCCAGCAGTGAAGCGGCAGTTTATGGCTACACCTTC	CASSEAAVYGYTF
TRBV28	TRBJ2-2	-	-	TGTGCCTCCCGGGGCGGGGGCGCAGACACCGGGGAGCTGTTTTTT	CASRGGGADTGELFF
TRBV5-1	TRBJ2-7	few	TRBD1	TGCGCCAGCAGCTTGCGGGGGACAGGGGAAGGGTCTAACGAGCAGTACTTC	CASSLRGTGEGSNEQYF
TRBV5-1	TRBJ2-3	many	TRBD1	TGCGCCAGCAGCTCCGGACAGGGAACAGATACGCAGTATTTT	CASSSGQGTDTQYF
TRBV13	TRBJ2-2	-	-	TGTGCCAGCAGCTCCTCTAGCGCCCCGAACACCGGGGAGCTGTTTTTT	CASSSSSAPNTGELFF
TRBV11-2	TRBJ2-7	few	TRBD1	TGTGCCAGCAGCCCCCGACAGGGGTGGTACGAGCAGTACTTC	CASSPRQGWYEQYF
TRBV28	TRBJ1-2	-	-	TGTGCCAGCAGTCCCCCCGGGGGGGGCGAGGACTATGGCTACACCTTC	CASSPPGGGEDYGYTF
TRBV2	TRBJ2-5	-	TRBD1	TGTGCCAGCAGGGGGGGACAGGCGGCGGAGACCCAGTACTTC	CASRGGQAAETQYF
TRBV15	TRBJ1-1	-	-	TGTGCCACCAGCAGATCCCCCCAGTACACTGAAGCTTTCTTT	CATSRSPQYTEAFF
TRBV2	TRBJ2-3	-	-	TGTGCCAGCAGTGGTCGCGGGATCGCGAGTGGGGATACGCAGTATTTT	CASSGRGIASGDTQYF
TRBV5-1	TRBJ2-7	-	-	TGCGCCAGCAGTAAAGACAGTTCCTACGAGCAGTACTTC	CASSKDSSYEQYF